This T cell receptor (beta chain) was captured in a study of T cells in Graves' hyperthyroidism and ophthalmopathy. Study conclusions and caveats: Also found in blood were most expanded thyroid clonotypes above 0.001.

Researchers took RNA transcripts and amplified the TCR beta CDR3 regions from them. First-round RT-PCR of the TCR CDR3 relied on the HTBI primer set. Each CDR3 protein is one row after TCRdb ran MiXCR on the multiplex PCR reads. Among roughly 500,000 distinct CDR3 sequences, roughly 45% were seen once, and the ten largest hold about two fifths. Exclusion of patients followed from uncontrolled infection, other autoimmune disease, pregnancy or lactation. Ten or more counts support this clonotype. What it binds is not known. The CDR3 sequence is 16 residues long. Germline V gene data show CDR1 as SGHDN and CDR2 as FVKESK. V lost 4 bases and J lost 0, with 16 bases in between.

This TCR came from an adult woman with Graves' disease, either hyperthyroidism or ophthalmopathy (not recorded which). Material for sequencing was peripheral blood or thyroid tissue (not recorded which). This chain connects TRBV14 to TRBJ2-7, with a possible D match to TRBD2 (6 bases). CDR3 sequence: CASSRNRDLSSYEQYF. As DNA, the CDR3 is TGTGCCAGCAGCCGGAACCGGGACTTGAGCTCCTACGAGCAGTACTTC.